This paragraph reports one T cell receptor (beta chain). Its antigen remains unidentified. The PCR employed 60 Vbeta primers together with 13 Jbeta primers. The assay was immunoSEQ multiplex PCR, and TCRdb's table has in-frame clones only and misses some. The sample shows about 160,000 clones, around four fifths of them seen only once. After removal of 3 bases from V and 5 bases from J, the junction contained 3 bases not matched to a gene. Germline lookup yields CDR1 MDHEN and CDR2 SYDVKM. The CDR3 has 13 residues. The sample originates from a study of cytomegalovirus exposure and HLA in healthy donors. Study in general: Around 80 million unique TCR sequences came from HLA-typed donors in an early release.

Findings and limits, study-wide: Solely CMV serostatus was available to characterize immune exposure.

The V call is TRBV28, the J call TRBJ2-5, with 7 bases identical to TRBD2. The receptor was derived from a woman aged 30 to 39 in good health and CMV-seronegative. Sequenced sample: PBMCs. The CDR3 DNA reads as TGTGCCAGCAGTTTCGGGGAGGGCGAGACCCAGTACTTC. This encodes CASSFGEGETQYF.